These 27 T cell receptor beta chains were all obtained from the same sample, sequenced in a study of shared clonotypes between healthy human individuals. Generated by immunoSEQ multiplex PCR, the TCRdb table keeps only in-frame clones and is missing some. Of under 550,000 clones in the sample, about 96% were seen once. Sample: naive CD4+ T cells sorted from blood. Subset: CD45RA+ positively selected. All receptors come from a woman under 40 in good health.

This clone was detected a few times. The V call is TRBV29-1, the J call TRBJ2-1, with a tentative D call TRBD2 (6 bases). Germline lookup yields CDR1 SQVTM and CDR2 ANQGSEA. Deletions cut 5 bases from V and 6 bases from J, with 11 bases between. There are 12 residues in the CDR3. This chain's CDR3 is CSVLSGSNEQFF. As DNA, the CDR3 is TGCAGCGTTCTATCCGGGAGCAATGAGCAGTTCTTC.

The chain employs TRBV11-2 and TRBJ2-1, with a tentative D call TRBD1 (5 bases). The V gene lost 7 bases and the J gene lost 8 bases, with 18 bases spanning the gap. Germline V gene data show CDR1 as SGHAT and CDR2 as FQNNGV. The length of the CDR3 is 14 residues. The CDR3 region is CASTKTQGWHEQFF. DNA for the CDR3: TGTGCCAGCACCAAGACCCAGGGATGGCATGAGCAGTTCTTC.

V usage is TRBV10-3 and J usage is TRBJ1-2; possibly TRBD1 for D (5 bases). Germline V gene data show CDR1 as ENHRY and CDR2 as SYGVKD. V lost 6 bases to trimming and J lost 0 bases, with 20 bases between them. The CDR3 is 17 amino acids. Written as DNA, the CDR3 is TGTGCCATCAGACAGGTTCCCTCGGCTCGATCTAACTATGGCTACACCTTC. As protein: CAIRQVPSARSNYGYTF.

This chain connects TRBV30 to TRBJ2-7; 7 bases align to TRBD2. The CDR3 has 15 residues. Per germline, CDR1 GTSNPN and CDR2 SVGIG (reference sequence). V shed 0 bases and J 6 bases; nucleotides not matched to a gene: 11. For the CDR3, the DNA is TGTGCCTGGAGTGTACTGGTGGGAGGGCCCGGCGAGCAGTACTTC. Translating gives CAWSVLVGGPGEQYF.

This clone has more than one count but fewer than ten. The J gene is TRBJ2-2, the V gene TRBV5-1; D not certain. V gave up 0 bases and J gave up 4 bases, with 7 bases separating them. The germline V gene encodes CDR1 SGHRS and CDR2 YFSETQ. The CDR3 is 14 amino acids. CDR3 DNA: TGCGCCAGCAGCTTGGTGACAACCACCGGGGAGCTGTTTTTT. Its protein is CASSLVTTTGELFF.

The J gene is TRBJ2-1, the V gene TRBV29-1; 7 positions agree with TRBD2. Germline V gene data show CDR1 as SQVTM and CDR2 as ANQGSEA. V was pared by 4 bases and J by 0 bases, with 3 bases of the junction left unmatched. There are 14 residues in the CDR3. The CDR3 loop reads CSVGGGSSYNEQFF. CDR3 DNA sequence: TGCAGCGTTGGGGGGGGTAGCTCCTACAATGAGCAGTTCTTC.

The chain is built from TRBV27 and TRBJ1-5, with D uncertain. The CDR3 is 13 amino acids. Germline V lookup: CDR1 MNHEY, CDR2 SMNVEV (reference sequence). Trimming cost V 3 bases and J 5 bases, with 8 bases left between them. The CDR3 nucleotides read TGTGCCAGCAGTTTTAGGACTCATCAGCCCCAGCATTTT. As protein: CASSFRTHQPQHF.

The rearrangement uses TRBV27 and TRBJ2-7, with D perhaps matching TRBD2 (5 bases). The CDR3 contains 15 residues. Germline V gives CDR1 MNHEY, CDR2 SMNVEV (reference sequence). V lost 5 bases and J lost 1, with 15 bases in between. CDR3 sequence: CASSPLLRRSYEQYF. CDR3 DNA: TGTGCCAGCAGTCCCCTTCTTAGGAGGTCCTACGAGCAGTACTTC.

This clone was observed once. The chain links TRBV9 to TRBJ2-1; D not resolved. Trimming stripped 0 bases from V and 16 bases from J, with 20 bases between. The germline V gene has CDR1 SGDLS and CDR2 YYNGEE. The CDR3 has 14 amino acids. Here the CDR3 DNA reads TGTGCCAGCAGCGTAGACCTGGACCGCGGTCAACGATTCTTC. Its protein product is CASSVDLDRGQRFF.

J is TRBJ2-5 and V is TRBV20-1; possible D gene TRBD2, 6 bases. The J call may be incorrect, as the DNA end agrees better with TRBJ2-7. Germline V gene lookup returns CDR1 DFQATT and CDR2 SNEGSKA (reference sequence). The CDR3 totals 11 residues. CDR3 sequence reads: CSAGLLYEQYF. DNA of the CDR3: TGCAGTGCTGGACTACTTTACGAGCAGTACTTC.

The chain couples TRBV23-1 to TRBJ1-5, with TRBD1 as a possible D gene (6 bases). TRBV23-1 belongs to the ORF category, with a function that is uncertain. Trimming removed 4 bases at V and 2 bases at J, with 12 bases between. This CDR3 is built from 15 residues. CDR3 sequence: CASSLWGPGNQPQHF. CDR3 DNA sequence: TGCGCCAGCAGTCTTTGGGGGCCTGGCAATCAGCCCCAGCATTTT.

CDR3 sequence reads: CASSLGGTNEKLFF. DNA for the CDR3: TGTGCCAGTTCCCTTGGGGGTACTAATGAAAAACTGTTTTTT. The chain couples TRBV19 to TRBJ1-4; TRBD1 is a possible D gene (5 bases). This CDR3 is built from 14 residues. CDR1 and CDR2 (germline): LNHDA, SQIVND (reference sequence). The V and J ends lost 8 bases and 2 bases respectively, with 12 bases between them. Complete variable domain (other parts from reference TRBV19 and TRBJ1-4): DGGITQSPKYLFRKEGQNVTLSCEQNLNHDAMYWYRQDPGQGLRLIYYSQIVNDFQKGDIAEGYSVSREKKESFPLTVTSAQKNPTAFYLCASSLGGTNEKLFFGSGTQLSVL.

The chain recombines TRBV7-9 with TRBJ2-3; D possibly corresponds to TRBD1 (5 bases). Trimming took 2 bases from V and 10 from J, leaving 10 bases between them. This CDR3 region has 12 residues. The germline CDR1 and CDR2 sequences are SEHNR and FQNEAQ (reference sequence). The CDR3 bases are TGTGCCAGCAGCTTACAAAGGGGATCGCAGTATTTT. Its protein is CASSLQRGSQYF. Variable domain in full (rest from reference TRBV7-9 and TRBJ2-3): DTGVSQNPRHKITKRGQNVTFRCDPISEHNRLYWYRQTLGQGPEFLTYFQNEAQLEKSRLLSDRFSAERPKGSFSTLEIQRTEQGDSAMYLCASSLQRGSQYFGPGTRLTVL.

The V and J genes are TRBV2 and TRBJ2-1; 8 bases map to TRBD1. The CDR3 contains 15 residues. Germline V gene lookup returns CDR1 SNHLY and CDR2 FYNNEI. Germline trimming cut 5 bases from V and 0 bases from J; bases unmatched to any gene: 3. In DNA form, the CDR3 reads TGTGCCAGCAGTTTTGACAGGGGCTCCTACAATGAGCAGTTCTTC. The encoded protein is CASSFDRGSYNEQFF.

This sequence joins TRBV28 and TRBJ1-1; 8 bases fit TRBD1. This CDR3 is built from 16 residues. V trimming: 3 bases; J trimming: 3 bases; junction bases outside the gene matches: 9. Germline V lookup: CDR1 MDHEN, CDR2 SYDVKM. This CDR3 reads CASSFSSGQGYTEAFF. CDR3 DNA: TGTGCCAGCAGTTTTAGTTCCGGACAGGGTTACACTGAAGCTTTCTTT.

The chain links TRBV6-1 to TRBJ1-4, with D perhaps TRBD1 (6 bases). Trimming left V 5 bases short and J 10 bases short, with 11 bases between. Germline assignment: CDR1 MNHNS and CDR2 SASEGT. This CDR3 contains 12 residues. The CDR3 sequence is CASSNRDTKLFF. CDR3 bases: TGTGCCAGCAGTAACCGGGACACAAAACTGTTTTTT.

The CDR3 sequence: CASSGTGRLNNYGYTF. The CDR3 coding sequence is TGTGCCAGCAGCGGAACGGGACGGTTAAATAACTATGGCTACACCTTC. This chain joins TRBV7-8 and TRBJ1-2; D might be TRBD1 (5 bases). This CDR3 is built from 16 residues. V lost 5 bases, J lost 1 base, and 17 bases lay in between. CDR1 and CDR2 from the germline V gene are SGHVS and FQNEAQ.

The DNA for the CDR3 is TGTGCCAGCAGTGAAGAACAGGGACCTAACACTGAAGCTTTCTTT. As protein: CASSEEQGPNTEAFF. This chain connects TRBV6-1 to TRBJ1-1; possibly TRBD1 for D (6 bases). This CDR3 spans 15 amino acids. Germline V gene sequence: CDR1 MNHNS, CDR2 SASEGT. Trimming cost V 1 base and J 2 bases, with 11 bases left between them.

The genes are TRBV28 and TRBJ1-1, with D unresolved. This CDR3 is built from 13 residues. The ends were cut back, 0 bases at V and 4 bases at J, with 6 bases in the middle. Germline values: CDR1 MDHEN, CDR2 SYDVKM. The CDR3 DNA reads as TGTGCCAGCAGTTTATGGCCGAGCACTGAAGCTTTCTTT. It specifies CASSLWPSTEAFF.

CDR3 nucleotide sequence: TGTGCCATCAGTGGTGGACAAGAGACCCAGTACTTC. As protein: CAISGGQETQYF. This chain uses TRBV10-3 with TRBJ2-5; D unclear. This CDR3 has 12 residues. The germline gives CDR1 ENHRY, CDR2 SYGVKD. The V and J ends lost 4 bases and 2 bases respectively, with 5 bases between them.

This chain joins TRBV7-8 and TRBJ1-5; maybe TRBD1 (5 bases). Trimming left V 4 bases short and J 1 base short, with 8 bases between. Germline V gives CDR1 SGHVS, CDR2 FQNEAQ. The length of the CDR3 is 14 residues. The DNA for the CDR3 is TGTGCCAGCAGCTCCCAGGGAAGCAATCAGCCCCAGCATTTT. This translates into CASSSQGSNQPQHF.

The V gene is TRBV28, the J gene TRBJ1-6; D is undetermined. V was pared by 4 bases and J by 7 bases, with 8 bases between. Germline CDR1 MDHEN, CDR2 SYDVKM. The CDR3 contains 13 residues. The CDR3 region has the DNA TGTGCCAGCAGTTCGGGCCAGAATTCACCCCTCCACTTT. Its translation is CASSSGQNSPLHF.

The V call is TRBV7-2, the J call TRBJ2-3; the D gene is possibly TRBD2 (6 bases). V was clipped by 1 base and J by 4 bases, with 12 bases between them. Per the germline V gene, CDR1 is SGHTA and CDR2 is FQGNSA. The CDR3 contains 15 residues. CDR3 nucleotides: TGTGCCAGCAGCTTAGATACGGGAGCCGCAGATACGCAGTATTTT. Its protein is CASSLDTGAADTQYF.

The gene calls are TRBV5-1 and TRBJ1-2, with 7 nucleotides matching TRBD1. Trimming at V came to 8 bases and at J to 7 bases, leaving 11 bases not matched to a gene. This CDR3 has 13 residues. In germline, CDR1 is SGHRS, CDR2 YFSETQ. CDR3 nucleotide sequence: TGCGCCAGTCGAGGGGGCGCTTCAGGTGGCTACACCTTC. Amino acid sequence: CASRGGASGGYTF.

This chain's CDR3 is CASIAGAQETQYF. CDR3 in DNA: TGTGCCAGCATTGCGGGGGCCCAAGAGACCCAGTACTTC. The V and J genes are TRBV28 and TRBJ2-5; perhaps TRBD2 as D (7 bases). Germline CDR1 and CDR2: MDHEN and SYDVKM. The CDR3 sequence is 13 residues long. The V end lost 7 bases, the J end lost 1 base, and 10 bases lay between the germline ends.

The chain joins TRBV5-1 to TRBJ1-5; no clear D. V lost 1 base and J lost 0, with 8 bases in between. The CDR3 spans 15 residues. Germline CDR1 reads SGHRS; CDR2 reads YFSETQ. CDR3 in amino acids: CASSLLGNSNQPQHF. In DNA, the CDR3 is TGCGCCAGCAGCTTGTTAGGAAATAGCAATCAGCCCCAGCATTTT.

The rearrangement links TRBV28 to TRBJ2-1; TRBD2 agrees at 12 bases. The CDR3 runs 17 residues. Germline V CDR1 and CDR2: MDHEN, SYDVKM. The J segment lost 3 bases and the V segment lost 5 bases, leaving 8 bases of the junction unmatched. The CDR3 DNA reads TGTGCCAGCAGTGCAACTAGCGGGAGGCGGGACTACAATGAGCAGTTCTTC. This translates into CASSATSGRRDYNEQFF.